This entry features one T cell receptor (beta chain) sequence. The target antigen is unknown. CDR3 length equals 14 residues. Germline CDR1 is MGHRA and CDR2 is YSYEKL. V was shortened by 3 bases and J by 4 bases, with 12 bases between the two germline ends. The T cells that were sequenced for TCR beta were CD8+ and CD4+ cells from blood. This sample was included in a study of CD8 T cells in Susac syndrome. Study outcomes and limitations: As the study acknowledged, the number of individuals in its TCR sequencing and HLA analysis was relatively small.

The RNA, 0.5 to 1 ug, was put through reverse transcription using random hexamers. TCR beta CDR3 was amplified by immunoSEQ covering 54 Vbeta and 13 Jbeta. TCRdb reprocessed the immunoSEQ multiplex PCR reads via MiXCR and lists one record per CDR3 protein. The profile shows 400,000 or so distinct CDR3 sequences, 75% to 90% of them singletons. Input material: CD8+ T cells from PBMCs. The TCR was taken from a human donor with multiple sclerosis. The chain recombines TRBV4-1 with TRBJ1-1; D not certain. The CDR3 is CASSQGAVGTEAFF. The CDR3 coding sequence is TGCGCCAGCAGCCAGGGCGCCGTGGGCACTGAAGCTTTCTTT.